The T cell receptor (beta chain) described here comes from a study of T cell changes during pregnancy in multiple sclerosis. Germline V CDR1 and CDR2: SNHLY, FYNNEI. Between the trimmed V and J ends, which lost 5 bases and 8 bases, there was a span of 21 bases. The CDR3 covers 15 residues. Sequencing used immunoSEQ multiplex PCR; TCRdb keeps in-frame clones, though not all of them. The repertoire includes 75,000 to 80,000 clones, 85% to 95% of them detected once, and 2% to 3% sits in the top ten. The rearrangement uses TRBV2 and TRBJ1-2; D is unclear. The receptor's source is a female donor in good health, enrolled as a control in a pregnancy study. The sequencing used peripheral blood, collected after pregnancy. The CDR3 DNA reads TGTGCCAGCAGTTTAGGGCGGGCCGTGGCCGGGGGCTACACCTTC. Translating gives CASSLGRAVAGGYTF.